This entry lists 29 T cell receptor beta chains sequenced from one sample in a study of T-cell memory formation after mild COVID-19. TCRdb reprocessed the 5' RACE reads via MiXCR and lists one record per CDR3 protein. Of fewer than 350,000 distinct CDR3 sequences in the sample, more than 15% were seen once. The sample comprised PBMCs or a T cell subset sorted from them (not recorded which). These receptors were collected from a man between 18 and 29 years old who had mild COVID-19 (a few samples of this study predate the infection). Cell type and time point are not known.

This clonotype showed up just a few times. The gene calls are TRBV7-9 and TRBJ2-1, with 10 bases that match TRBD1. The CDR3 covers 14 residues. CDR1 is SEHNR and CDR2 is FQNEAQ in the germline V gene (reference sequence). Trimming removed 5 bases from V and 6 bases from J; junction bases left unmatched: 4. The DNA of the CDR3 is TGTGCCAGCAGCCCATGGACAGGGGGCAATGAGCAGTTCTTC. It yields the protein CASSPWTGGNEQFF. Combining the CDR3 with reference TRBV7-9 and TRBJ2-1 gives the whole variable domain DTGVSQNPRHKITKRGQNVTFRCDPISEHNRLYWYRQTLGQGPEFLTYFQNEAQLEKSRLLSDRFSAERPKGSFSTLEIQRTEQGDSAMYLCASSPWTGGNEQFFGPGTRLTVL.

V and J are TRBV28 and TRBJ2-5; D is perhaps TRBD1 (5 bases). The V gene lost 4 bases and the J gene lost 5 bases, with 14 bases spanning the gap. The CDR3 contains 14 residues. Germline loops: CDR1 MDHEN, CDR2 SYDVKM. The CDR3 bases are TGTGCCAGCAGTTGGACAATCCCGAGGGAGACCCAGTACTTC. It is translated as CASSWTIPRETQYF.

The chain has TRBV6-2 or TRBV6-3 and TRBJ2-1, with 12 bases that match TRBD2. The CDR3 contains 15 residues. Unmatched junction bases numbered 6, after V lost 5 bases and J lost 7 bases. Germline V gene sequence: CDR1 MNHEY, CDR2 SVGEGT. Written as DNA, the CDR3 is TGTGCCAGCAGTGAACTAGCGGGGGGCCGGAATGAGCAGTTCTTC. Its protein is CASSELAGGRNEQFF.

The sample holds a few counts of this clonotype. The CDR3 bases are TGTGCCAGCGCGGTAGGGAACACCGGGGAGCTGTTTTTT. Translating gives CASAVGNTGELFF. The chain has TRBV7-3 and TRBJ2-2; D ambiguous. There are 13 residues in the CDR3. V was cut by 8 bases and J by 1 base, with 8 bases left in between. Looked up from germline, CDR1 is SGHTA and CDR2 is FQGTGA.

This clonotype has a handful of counts. The chain joins TRBV2 to TRBJ2-5; D is unresolved. Germline V lookup: CDR1 SNHLY, CDR2 FYNNEI. The CDR3 sequence is 12 residues long. V was trimmed by 2 bases and J by 7 bases, leaving 8 bases between them. The CDR3 DNA reads as TGTGCCAGCAGTGAACTTTACGGGACCCAGTACTTC. Protein sequence: CASSELYGTQYF.

Here the CDR3 DNA reads TGTGCCAGCACTCCCGGGGGTGGGCGGGAGACCCAGTACTTC. This sequence encodes CASTPGGGRETQYF. The chain is built from TRBV7-2 and TRBJ2-5, with D perhaps matching TRBD2 (6 bases). The V end was cut by 7 bases, the J end by 5 bases, with 17 bases between. CDR3 length equals 14 residues. In germline, CDR1 is SGHTA, CDR2 FQGNSA. Full variable domain (remainder filled in from reference TRBV7-2 and TRBJ2-5): GAGVSQSPSNKVTEKGKDVELRCDPISGHTALYWYRQSLGQGLEFLIYFQGNSAPDKSGLPSDRFSAERTGGSVSTLTIQRTQQEDSAVYLCASTPGGGRETQYFGPGTRLLVL.

This clonotype turned up a few times. V is TRBV30 and J is TRBJ1-4, with TRBD1 matching over 7 bases. Germline-derived CDR1 and CDR2 are GTSNPN and SVGIG (reference sequence). V dropped 3 bases and J dropped 6; count of bases not matched to a gene: 7. The CDR3 is made up of 14 amino acids. The CDR3 protein is CAWRAGTAYEKLFF. CDR3 sequence (DNA): TGTGCCTGGAGGGCCGGGACAGCTTATGAAAAACTGTTTTTT.

This clonotype was observed at least ten times. The chain uses TRBV4-2 and TRBJ2-3, with 16 bases that match TRBD2. CDR1 is LGHNA and CDR2 is YNFKEQ in the germline V gene. V trimming: 4 bases; J trimming: 1 base; junction bases outside the gene matches: 8. This CDR3 has 19 amino acids. The CDR3 sequence is CASSPESGTSGGGTDTQYF. As DNA, the CDR3 is TGTGCCAGCAGCCCGGAGTCCGGGACTAGCGGGGGGGGCACAGATACGCAGTATTTT.

This clonotype showed up just a few times. This rearrangement joins TRBV6-2 or TRBV6-3 to TRBJ1-1, with a possible D match to TRBD1 (6 bases). Germline-derived CDR1 and CDR2 are MNHEY and SVGEGT. This CDR3 has 18 amino acids. Trimming removed 8 bases at V and 0 bases at J, with 25 bases between. Written as DNA, the CDR3 is TGTGCCAGCCAGCCTCACCCTACCAGGACAGTTATGAACACTGAAGCTTTCTTT. Its protein is CASQPHPTRTVMNTEAFF.

The chain recombines TRBV10-3 with TRBJ2-6; either TRBD1 or TRBD2 may fit D (6 bases each). V gave up 11 bases and J gave up 4 bases, with 21 bases separating them. This CDR3 comprises 16 residues. The germline CDR1 and CDR2 sequences are ENHRY and SYGVKD. The CDR3 DNA reads TGTGCCTACCGGGGGACACAGGGACCCGGGGCCAACGTCCTGACTTTC. This encodes CAYRGTQGPGANVLTF.

This clonotype was counted only a few times. This rearrangement joins TRBV29-1 to TRBJ2-5; 9 bases agree with TRBD1. Germline-derived CDR1 and CDR2 are SQVTM and ANQGSEA. J gave up 5 bases and V 5 bases, and 3 bases lay outside the gene matches. This CDR3 has 12 residues. The CDR3 is CSVRTGVETQYF. CDR3 nucleotides: TGCAGCGTTAGGACAGGGGTCGAGACCCAGTACTTC.

This clonotype was seen a handful of times. The rearrangement uses TRBV7-9 and TRBJ2-1; TRBD2 matches at 8 bases. V shed 5 bases, J shed 0 bases, and the junction held 12 bases outside the gene matches. This CDR3 has 18 amino acids. Per the germline V gene, CDR1 is SEHNR and CDR2 is FQNEAQ (reference sequence). In DNA form, the CDR3 reads TGTGCCAGCAGCAGCACACGACGCGGGGGGCACTCCTACAATGAGCAGTTCTTC. It codes for CASSSTRRGGHSYNEQFF.

This clonotype was detected many times. J is TRBJ2-1 and V is TRBV5-1; tentatively, D is TRBD2 (7 bases). Germline V gives CDR1 SGHRS, CDR2 YFSETQ. Between the trimmed V and J ends, which lost 4 bases and 9 bases, there was a span of 20 bases. The length of the CDR3 is 15 residues. The CDR3 protein is CASSPGQWGGGEQFF. The CDR3 DNA reads as TGCGCCAGCAGCCCCGGACAGTGGGGGGGTGGTGAGCAGTTCTTC.

This chain joins TRBV4-3 and TRBJ1-4; no definite D call. The CDR3 is 15 amino acids. Germline CDR1 LGHNA, CDR2 YSLEER. Trimming took 2 bases from V and 9 from J, leaving 16 bases between them. The CDR3 region is CASSQNSGRAKKLFF. The CDR3, as DNA: TGCGCCAGCAGCCAAAACTCCGGACGGGCGAAAAAACTGTTTTTT.

The table lists this clonotype with a count of one. This chain links TRBV12-3 or TRBV12-4 with TRBJ2-5, with 14 positions matching TRBD2. This CDR3 comprises 17 residues. J lost 5 bases, V lost 6 bases, and 11 bases had no gene match. The CDR3 spells CASSPGLAGGQGETQYF. The CDR3 DNA follows: TGTGCCAGCAGCCCAGGACTAGCGGGGGGCCAAGGGGAGACCCAGTACTTC.

This clonotype has just a few counts. The CDR3 loop is CASSPGPSETQYF. CDR3 DNA: TGTGCCAGCAGCCCCGGCCCGAGTGAGACCCAGTACTTC. The chain uses TRBV7-2 and TRBJ2-5; D unresolved. The V end lost 5 bases, the J end lost 5 bases, and 12 bases lay between the germline ends. Germline V lookup: CDR1 SGHTA, CDR2 FQGNSA. The CDR3 runs 13 residues.

This clonotype was picked up a small number of times. The chain recombines TRBV6-2 or TRBV6-3 with TRBJ2-3, with 7 bases identical to TRBD2. The trim removed 5 bases at V and 6 bases at J, leaving 8 bases unmatched. Germline-derived CDR1 and CDR2 are MNHEY and SVGEGT. The CDR3 sequence is 14 residues long. CDR3 residues: CASSARGTEDTQYF. CDR3 in DNA: TGTGCCAGCAGTGCGCGGGGGACCGAGGATACGCAGTATTTT.

This clonotype was seen many times. This chain connects TRBV7-2 to TRBJ2-7; 11 bases agree with TRBD2. This CDR3 comprises 14 residues. V was clipped by 5 bases and J by 2 bases; unmatched bases: 2. Germline lookup yields CDR1 SGHTA and CDR2 FQGNSA. DNA for the CDR3: TGTGCCAGCAGCCCTAGCGGGGGGCCCTACGAGCAGTACTTC. Amino acid sequence: CASSPSGGPYEQYF.

The rearrangement uses TRBV4-3 and TRBJ1-6; 7 bases align to TRBD1. The CDR3 spans 14 residues. Germline loops: CDR1 LGHNA, CDR2 YSLEER. The V segment lost 3 bases and the J segment 9 bases; nucleotides outside the gene matches: 5. CDR3 DNA: TGCGCCAGCAGCCAGCTAGGGGGCCGTTCACCCCTCCACTTT. Translated, it gives CASSQLGGRSPLHF.

The chain employs TRBV4-1 and TRBJ1-1; D is ambiguous. The V end was cut by 4 bases, the J end by 2 bases, with 14 bases between. Germline V gene data show CDR1 as MGHRA and CDR2 as YSYEKL. This CDR3 is built from 15 residues. CDR3 region: CASSLPYTTNTEAFF. CDR3 in DNA: TGCGCCAGCAGCCTCCCCTATACTACTAACACTGAAGCTTTCTTT.

The chain is built from TRBV20-1 and TRBJ1-6, with D uncertain. Deletions cut 6 bases from V and 9 bases from J, with 15 bases between. Germline CDR1 reads DFQATT; CDR2 reads SNEGSKA (reference sequence). CDR3 size: 13 residues. The chain's CDR3 is CSAWVGSSSPLHF. CDR3 sequence (DNA): TGCAGTGCGTGGGTGGGATCTAGTTCACCCCTCCACTTT.

At least ten counts were recorded for this clonotype. The rearrangement links TRBV4-2 to TRBJ2-1; D might be TRBD1 or TRBD2, each matching 6 bases. Trimming stripped 0 bases from V and 4 bases from J, with 13 bases between. Germline CDR1 reads LGHNA; CDR2 reads YNFKEQ. The CDR3 runs 16 residues. The CDR3 region has the DNA TGTGCCAGCAGCCAAGAGAATGGGGGGCAGTACAATGAGCAGTTCTTC. This codes for CASSQENGGQYNEQFF.

This clonotype was seen a handful of times. J is TRBJ2-3 and V is TRBV9, with 9 nucleotides matching TRBD1. J gave up 7 bases and V 2 bases, and 14 bases lay outside the gene matches. CDR1 is SGDLS and CDR2 is YYNGEE in the germline V gene. There are 17 residues in the CDR3. Written as DNA, the CDR3 is TGTGCCAGCAGCGTCCCCAAAACCGGGACAGGGATAAATACGCAGTATTTT. Amino acids: CASSVPKTGTGINTQYF.

This clonotype was picked up many times. V is TRBV20-1 and J is TRBJ1-4; weak D call: TRBD1 (6 bases). The germline V gene has CDR1 DFQATT and CDR2 SNEGSKA (reference sequence). CDR3 length: 13 amino acids. V dropped 6 bases and J dropped 7 bases, with 15 bases sitting between them. The CDR3 DNA is TGCAGTGCCCCAGGGGTGGTGGGTGAAAAACTGTTTTTT. Translation gives CSAPGVVGEKLFF.

This clonotype was observed once. An end of the junction differs from the germline gene, which may be a read error. This sequence joins TRBV7-2 and TRBJ2-3, with 10 bases lining up with TRBD2. This CDR3 is built from 15 residues. Germline V gives CDR1 SGHTA, CDR2 FQGNSA. The CDR3 DNA reads TGTGCCAGCAGCCTAGCGGGGGCTCCCACAGATACGCAGTATTTT. The encoded protein is CASSLAGAPTDTQYF.

The chain employs TRBV10-3 and TRBJ2-3; D possibly corresponds to TRBD2 (5 bases). The CDR3 has 14 residues. V lost 2 bases and J lost 6, with 12 bases in between. CDR1 is ENHRY, CDR2 SYGVKD, per germline. The CDR3 protein is CAISESLARDTQYF. In DNA, the CDR3 is TGTGCCATCAGTGAGAGCCTAGCAAGGGATACGCAGTATTTT.

V gene TRBV29-1 combines with J gene TRBJ1-1, with D possibly being TRBD1 (6 bases). The CDR3 has 12 residues. Per the germline V gene, CDR1 is SQVTM and CDR2 is ANQGSEA. Trimming left V 6 bases short and J 10 bases short, with 18 bases between. The CDR3 DNA sequence: TGCAGCGTAAAGACAGGACTTACGGGAGCTTTCTTT. Translated: CSVKTGLTGAFF. Combining the CDR3 with reference TRBV29-1 and TRBJ1-1 gives the whole variable domain SAVISQKPSRDICQRGTSLTIQCQVDSQVTMMFWYRQQPGQSLTLIATANQGSEATYESGFVIDKFPISRPNLTFSTLTVSNMSPEDSSIYLCSVKTGLTGAFFGQGTRLTVV.

The genes are TRBV5-1 and TRBJ2-3, with a possible D match to TRBD2 (6 bases). This CDR3 has 16 amino acids. Germline-derived CDR1 and CDR2 are SGHRS and YFSETQ. Trimming removed 4 bases from V and 4 bases from J, with 19 bases in between. CDR3 sequence: CASSRGTNPLADTQYF. In DNA, the CDR3 is TGCGCCAGCAGCCGCGGGACGAATCCCCTAGCAGATACGCAGTATTTT.

This clonotype was observed a few times. J is TRBJ2-1 and V is TRBV9; maybe TRBD1 (6 bases). In germline, CDR1 is SGDLS, CDR2 YYNGEE. There are 15 residues in the CDR3. The V gene lost 4 bases and the J gene lost 5 bases, with 16 bases spanning the gap. This CDR3 reads CASSQTGRLDNEQFF. The CDR3 DNA reads TGTGCCAGCAGCCAAACAGGGAGATTGGACAATGAGCAGTTCTTC.